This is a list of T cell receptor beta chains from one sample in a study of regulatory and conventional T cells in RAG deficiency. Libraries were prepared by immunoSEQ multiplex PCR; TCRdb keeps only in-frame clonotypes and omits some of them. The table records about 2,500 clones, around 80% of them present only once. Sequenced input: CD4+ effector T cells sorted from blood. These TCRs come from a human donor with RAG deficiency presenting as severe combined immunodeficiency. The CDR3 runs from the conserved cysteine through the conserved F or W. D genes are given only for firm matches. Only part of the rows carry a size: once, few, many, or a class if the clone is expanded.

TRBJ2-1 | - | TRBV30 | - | CAWSLTPNSREYFF | TGTGCCTGGAGTCTGACGCCCAACAGCCGAGAGTATTTCTTC
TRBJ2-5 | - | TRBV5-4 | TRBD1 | CASSPGTGRETQYF | TGTGCCAGCAGCCCTGGGACAGGGCGCGAGACCCAGTACTTC
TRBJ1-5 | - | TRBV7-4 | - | CASSFGPYQPQHF | TGTGCCAGCAGCTTCGGGCCTTATCAGCCCCAGCATTTT
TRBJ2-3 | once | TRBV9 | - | CASSVTVSTDTQYF | TGTGCCAGCAGCGTGACAGTTAGCACAGATACGCAGTATTTT
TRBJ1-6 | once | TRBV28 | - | CASSFTHTPSNSPLHF | TGTGCCAGCAGTTTCACCCATACCCCTTCTAATTCACCCCTCCACTTT
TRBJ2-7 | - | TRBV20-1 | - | CSAIAPYEQYF | TGCAGTGCTATAGCGCCGTACGAGCAGTACTTC
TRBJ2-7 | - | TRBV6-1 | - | CASRIGVGHYEQYF | TGTGCCAGCCGTATAGGCGTAGGGCATTACGAGCAGTACTTC
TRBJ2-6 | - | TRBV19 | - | CASSPDNSGANVLTF | TGTGCCAGTAGTCCGGACAACTCTGGGGCCAACGTCCTGACTTTC
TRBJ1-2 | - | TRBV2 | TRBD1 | CASSEAGVRGRGYTF | TGTGCCAGCAGTGAAGCGGGGGTCAGGGGGCGGGGCTACACCTTC
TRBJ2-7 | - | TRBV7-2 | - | CASSSGTYYEQYF | TGTGCCAGCAGCTCCGGGACCTACTACGAGCAGTACTTC
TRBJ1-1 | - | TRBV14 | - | CASSQQGNTEAFF | TGTGCCAGCAGCCAACAGGGGAACACTGAAGCTTTCTTT
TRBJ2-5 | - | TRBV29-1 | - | CSAHAYKKETQYF | TGCAGCGCCCATGCTTACAAAAAAGAGACCCAGTACTTC
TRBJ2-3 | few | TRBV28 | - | CASETSTDTQYF | TGTGCCAGCGAGACGAGCACAGATACGCAGTATTTT
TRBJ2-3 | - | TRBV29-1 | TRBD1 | CSVVNERGRADTQYF | TGCAGCGTCGTTAATGAGAGGGGGCGCGCGGATACGCAGTATTTT
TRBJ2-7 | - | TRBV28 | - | CASSFWATIIYEQYF | TGTGCCAGCAGTTTCTGGGCCACGATCATTTACGAGCAGTACTTC
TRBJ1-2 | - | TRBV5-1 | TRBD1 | CASSRDRYGYTF | TGCGCCAGCAGCCGGGACAGGTACGGCTACACCTTC
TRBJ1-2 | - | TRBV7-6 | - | CASSFGSGIYGYTF | TGTGCCAGCAGCTTCGGCAGCGGCATCTATGGCTACACCTTC
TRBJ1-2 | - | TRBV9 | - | CASSPGLLYGYTF | TGTGCCAGCAGCCCGGGACTTCTGTATGGCTACACCTTC
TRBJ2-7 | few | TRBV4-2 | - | CASSQASTDAYEQYF | TGTGCCAGCAGCCAAGCGTCTACCGATGCTTACGAGCAGTACTTC
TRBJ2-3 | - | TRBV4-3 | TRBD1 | CASSQEGQGWNTQYF | TGCGCCAGCAGCCAAGAGGGACAGGGGTGGAATACGCAGTATTTT
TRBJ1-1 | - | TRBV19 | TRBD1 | CASTLQGVTEAFF | TGTGCCAGTACACTACAGGGGGTCACTGAAGCTTTCTTT
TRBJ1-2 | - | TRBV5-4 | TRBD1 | CASSFGTGGHYGYTF | TGTGCCAGCAGCTTTGGGACAGGGGGACACTATGGCTACACCTTC
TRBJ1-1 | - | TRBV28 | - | CASSKPLWDTEAFF | TGTGCCAGCAGTAAACCCCTGTGGGACACTGAAGCTTTCTTT
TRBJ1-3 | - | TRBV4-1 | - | CASSQSPTGPSGNTIYF | TGCGCCAGCAGCCAAAGCCCGACAGGCCCATCTGGAAACACCATATATTTT
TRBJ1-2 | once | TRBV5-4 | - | CASSFSSVYGYTF | TGTGCCAGCAGCTTCTCCAGCGTATATGGCTACACCTTC
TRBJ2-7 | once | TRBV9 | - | CASSVAPGRNYEQYF | TGTGCCAGCAGCGTAGCCCCAGGGAGGAACTACGAGCAGTACTTC
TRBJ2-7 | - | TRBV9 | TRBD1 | CANSVEGQGWYEQYF | TGTGCCAACAGCGTAGAAGGACAGGGGTGGTACGAGCAGTACTTC
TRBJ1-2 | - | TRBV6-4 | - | CASSNCFSHGKIYGYTF | TGTGCCAGCAGTAACTGCTTCTCACACGGAAAGATCTATGGCTACACCTTC
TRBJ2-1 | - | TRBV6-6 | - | CASSREGYNEQFF | TGTGCCAGCAGTCGCGAGGGCTACAATGAGCAGTTCTTC
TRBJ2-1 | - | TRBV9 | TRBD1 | CASSVGGTGGYNEQFF | TGTGCCAGCAGCGTAGGAGGGACAGGGGGTTACAATGAGCAGTTCTTC
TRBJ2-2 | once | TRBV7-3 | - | CASSLIPRETGELFF | TGTGCCAGCAGCTTAATACCCAGGGAAACCGGAGAGCTGTTTTTT
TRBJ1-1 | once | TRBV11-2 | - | CASSRRSGRAFF | TGTGCCAGCAGCCGTCGGTCGGGGAGAGCTTTCTTT
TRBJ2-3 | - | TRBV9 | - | CASSVGGRETDTQYF | TGTGCCAGCAGCGTAGGTGGCAGGGAAACAGATACGCAGTATTTT
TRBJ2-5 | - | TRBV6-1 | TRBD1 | CASSESGQGMRETQYF | TGTGCCAGCAGTGAATCCGGACAGGGTATGCGGGAGACCCAGTACTTC
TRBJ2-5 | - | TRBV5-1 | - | CASSPGPQETQYF | TGCGCCAGCAGCCCGGGCCCTCAAGAGACCCAGTACTTC
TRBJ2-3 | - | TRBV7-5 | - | CASSTRLEPDTQYF | TGTGCCAGCAGCACCCGACTGGAGCCGGATACGCAGTATTTT
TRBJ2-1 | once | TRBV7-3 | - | CASSFGRVYNEQFF | TGTGCCAGCAGCTTCGGACGGGTCTACAATGAGCAGTTCTTC
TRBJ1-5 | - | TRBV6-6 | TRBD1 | CASSSQGAIVPQHF | TGTGCCAGCAGTTCACAGGGGGCGATTGTGCCCCAGCATTTT
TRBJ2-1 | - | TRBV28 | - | CASSPGIVYNEQFF | TGTGCCAGCAGCCCAGGGATTGTGTACAATGAGCAGTTCTTC
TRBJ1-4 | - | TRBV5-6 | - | CASSLRGDEKLFF | TGTGCCAGCAGCTTAAGGGGAGACGAAAAACTGTTTTTT
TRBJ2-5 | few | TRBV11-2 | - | CASSSQIQGETQYF | TGTGCCAGCAGCTCGCAAATTCAGGGAGAGACCCAGTACTTC
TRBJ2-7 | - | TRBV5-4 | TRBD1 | CASSPWDRVSYEQYF | TGTGCCAGCAGCCCCTGGGACAGGGTCTCCTACGAGCAGTACTTC